This entry lists 29 T cell receptor beta chains sequenced from one sample in a study of CD8+ T cells in alopecia areata. Time point denoted: mouse skin at time of skin grafting. Reverse transcription of extracted RNA yielded cDNA, which provided the sequencing template. Produced via immunoSEQ multiplex PCR; TCRdb's table is partial and in-frame only. The sample offers under 2,000 clones and no singletons, the top ten holding 10% to 15%. Sequences were derived from skin, sampled at week 0. These receptors were taken from a C3H/HeJ mouse with alopecia areata. This strain has MHC haplotype H2-k.

By share of the sample, this clone is medium-sized. Gene and germline names: mouse. Read data end 4 residues before the CDR3 end; the end is taken from the germline J gene. The chain uses TRBV17 and TRBJ2-7, with 12 bases matching TRBD2. The CDR3 totals 14 residues. In germline, CDR1 is MNHDT, CDR2 YYDKIL. This chain's CDR3 is CASSTGLGGYEQYF. The sequenced CDR3 bases are TGTGCTAGCAGTACGGGACTGGGGGGTTAT.

This clone is categorized as medium-sized (0.01 to 0.1%). These gene names are mouse names. The read comes to an end 4 residues before the CDR3 does, leaving the germline J gene to fill in the end. This chain joins TRBV29 and TRBJ2-7, with D perhaps TRBD1 (6 bases). This CDR3 has 11 amino acids. CDR1 and CDR2 from the germline V gene are MSHET and SYDVDS. This CDR3 is CASSQGYEQYF. The sequenced part of the CDR3 DNA is TGTGCTAGCAGTCAGGGGTAT.

By share, this clone counts as medium-sized. The germline and genes are mouse ones. The missing CDR3 end, 4 residues past where the read stops, is filled in from the germline J gene. The rearrangement joins TRBV13-1 to TRBJ2-3, with 10 bases matching TRBD1. The germline V gene encodes CDR1 NSHNY and CDR2 SYGAGN. The junction had 1 base not matched to a gene; V was cut back by 3 bases and J by 0 bases. The CDR3 is 15 residues long. CDR3 loop: CASSGDRGSAETLYF. CDR3 DNA, as far as it was read: TGTGCCAGCAGTGGGGACAGGGGTAGTGCAGAA.

By sample share, this clone is medium-sized. Mouse names are used for the genes. Sequencing ends 4 residues short of the CDR3 end; the germline J gene provides the rest. The chain employs TRBV19 and TRBJ2-7; D might be TRBD2 (6 bases). V shed 1 base and J shed 2 bases, with 7 bases lying between them. This CDR3 has 13 residues. CDR1 and CDR2 from the germline V gene are FNHDT and SITEND (reference sequence). The CDR3: CASSIRTAYEQYF. Partial CDR3 DNA: TGTGCCAGCAGTATACGGACTGCCTAT.

This clone counts as medium-sized. The germline and genes are mouse ones. The read terminates 4 residues before the CDR3 end, so the remaining end is supplied by the germline J gene. V is TRBV13-1 and J is TRBJ1-1, with D possibly being TRBD1 (5 bases). The CDR3 consists of 12 residues. Germline assignment: CDR1 NSHNY and CDR2 SYGAGN. The CDR3 sequence is CASSDARGEVFF. Incomplete CDR3 DNA: TGTGCCAGCAGTGATGCAAGGGGA.

Regarding this clone: Mouse gene names apply. From the germline J gene comes the end of the CDR3, since the read stops 4 residues before it. The rearrangement links TRBV13-2 to TRBJ2-1, with 10 positions matching TRBD2. After removal of 0 bases from V and 6 bases from J, the junction contained 0 bases not matched to a gene. There are 14 residues in the CDR3. The germline gives CDR1 NNHNN, CDR2 SYGAGS (reference sequence). CDR3 bases read: TGTGCCAGCGGTGATGGACTGGGGGGTGCT. Translated, it gives CASGDGLGGA. The whole CDR3 sequence is CASGDGLGGAEQFF.

Comment on this clone: The genes are named according to mouse. The CDR3 end is not reached by the read, which stops 4 residues before it; the germline J gene fills it in. This chain uses TRBV2 with TRBJ2-7, with 7 bases fitting TRBD2. Per the germline V gene, CDR1 is LGHNA and CDR2 is YSYQKL. The length of the CDR3 is 14 residues. CDR3 in amino acids: CASSQEGGGYEQYF. Partial CDR3 DNA: TGTGCCAGCAGCCAAGAGGGGGGGGGATAT.

This clone qualifies as medium-sized. The gene symbols are mouse symbols. With the read ending 4 residues before the CDR3 end, the germline J gene is used to fill in that end. The chain uses TRBV13-1 and TRBJ2-3, with TRBD2 matching 10 bases. This CDR3 spans 14 amino acids. The germline gives CDR1 NSHNY, CDR2 SYGAGN. V trimming: 6 bases; J trimming: 3 bases; junction bases outside the gene matches: 4. The CDR3 spells CASKPGLGAETLYF. The CDR3 bases that were read are TGTGCCAGCAAACCGGGACTGGGGGCAGAA.

This clone was seen repeatedly, ten times or more. Mouse germline and gene names are used. Coverage ceases 4 residues before the CDR3 finishes, and the germline J gene fills in the end. The chain has TRBV13-2 and TRBJ2-4, with 9 bases that match TRBD1. The CDR3 extends over 14 amino acids. J lost 0 bases, V lost 7 bases, and 3 bases had no gene match. CDR1 NNHNN and CDR2 SYGAGS come from the germline V gene (reference sequence). The sequenced CDR3 bases are TGTGCCAGCCGGGACAGGGCTAGTCAAAAC. Its translation: CASRDRASQN. In full, the CDR3 is CASRDRASQNTLYF.

A few counts support this clone. Gene names refer to mouse genes. The read falls 4 residues short of the CDR3 end, and the missing part is taken from the germline J gene. The chain carries TRBV13-2 and TRBJ2-5; 8 nucleotides agree with TRBD2. J lost 3 bases, V lost 2 bases, and 2 bases had no gene match. In germline, CDR1 is NNHNN, CDR2 SYGAGS (reference sequence). This CDR3 contains 14 residues. Incomplete CDR3 DNA: TGTGCCAGCGGTGAAGACTGGGGTCAAGAC. Its translation: CASGEDWGQD. The full CDR3 reads CASGEDWGQDTQYF.

Sample share makes this clone medium-sized (0.01 to 0.1%). Here the gene names and germline are mouse. The CDR3 end falls 4 residues outside the read, so it is completed with the germline J gene. The chain has TRBV1 and TRBJ2-5; TRBD2 might be the D (6 bases). V was clipped by 0 bases and J by 3 bases, with 10 bases between them. Germline CDR1 reads NSQYPW; CDR2 reads LRSPGD (reference sequence). The CDR3 has 15 amino acids. The covered CDR3 bases are TGCACCTGCAGTGCAGAATCCCTGGGGCAAGAC. This codes for CTCSAESLGQD. The CDR3 as a whole reads CTCSAESLGQDTQYF.

With respect to this clone: Mouse gene names and germline throughout. The read falls 3 residues short of the CDR3 end, and the missing part is taken from the germline J gene. This chain joins TRBV29 and TRBJ1-6; TRBD1 aligns across 9 bases. TRBJ1-6 belongs to the ORF category, with a function that is uncertain. This CDR3 contains 14 residues. The junction had 4 bases not matched to a gene; V was cut back by 6 bases and J by 7 bases. Germline loops: CDR1 MSHET, CDR2 SYDVDS. The CDR3 sequence: CASRHRGRNSPLYF. The part of the CDR3 DNA that was read is TGTGCTAGCAGACACAGGGGGCGAAATTCGCCC.

This clone is deemed medium-sized (0.01 to 0.1%). Each gene name is a mouse one. The read stops 4 residues short of the end of the CDR3; the missing end is completed from the germline J gene. The genes are TRBV17 and TRBJ1-1; D remains unclear. Germline V gene lookup returns CDR1 MNHDT and CDR2 YYDKIL. Trimming cost V 2 bases and J 4 bases, with 5 bases left between them. The CDR3 has 12 residues. The sequenced CDR3 bases are TGTGCTAGCAGTAGATTGGGCACA. Amino acid sequence: CASSRLGT. The full CDR3 is CASSRLGTEVFF.

This clone was detected many times. Mouse germline and gene names are used. The part of the CDR3 DNA that was read is TGTGCCTGGAGTCCACGACTGGGGGGGGACACCGGG. It codes for CAWSPRLGGDTG. The CDR3 reads in full as CAWSPRLGGDTGQLYF. The V gene is TRBV31, the J gene TRBJ2-2; TRBD2 matches 11 bases. The DNA ends 4 residues before the CDR3 does, and the rest of the CDR3 is filled in from the germline J gene. V dropped 1 base and J dropped 3; count of bases not matched to a gene: 4. The CDR3 spans 16 residues. CDR1 GKSSPN and CDR2 SITVG come from the germline V gene.

Judged by abundance, this clone is medium-sized (0.01 to 0.1%). Gene and germline names: mouse. The observed sequence ends 4 residues before the CDR3 terminus, with the missing tail filled in from the germline J gene. The chain is built from TRBV5 and TRBJ1-1, with 12 bases aligning to TRBD1. The CDR3 runs to 13 residues. The germline gives CDR1 LGHNA, CDR2 YNLKQL (reference sequence). CDR3: CASSRDRGLEVFF. The DNA read from the CDR3 is TGTGCCAGCAGCCGGGACAGGGGGCTA.

Judged by abundance, this clone is medium-sized (0.01 to 0.1%). Gene names are mouse gene names. The read ends 4 residues before the CDR3 terminus; that terminus is restored from the germline J gene. V usage is TRBV19 and J usage is TRBJ1-1; 8 bases agree with TRBD1. The germline CDR1 and CDR2 sequences are FNHDT and SITEND (reference sequence). The CDR3 is 14 residues long. Unmatched junction bases numbered 3, after V lost 5 bases and J lost 0 bases. The covered CDR3 bases are TGTGCCAGCAGAGGGGACAGGACAAACACA. Its protein product is CASRGDRTNT. The full CDR3 reads CASRGDRTNTEVFF.

This clone turned up a few times. Any gene name here is a mouse gene name. The missing CDR3 end, 4 residues past where the read stops, is filled in from the germline J gene. The V and J genes are TRBV31 and TRBJ2-3; 7 bases fit TRBD2. The ends lost 0 bases at V and 0 bases at J; junction bases unmatched: 3. This CDR3 region has 15 residues. Germline assignment: CDR1 GKSSPN and CDR2 SITVG. Partial CDR3 DNA: TGTGCCTGGAGTCTACCTGGGGGTAGTGCAGAA. This codes for CAWSLPGGSAE. The whole CDR3 protein is CAWSLPGGSAETLYF.

This clone counts as medium-sized (0.01 to 0.1%). All gene names here are mouse names. The sequenced fragment ends 4 residues before the CDR3 boundary, so the rest is inferred from the germline J gene. The genes are TRBV5 and TRBJ2-1, with a weak D call TRBD1 (6 bases). Germline V gene sequence: CDR1 LGHNA, CDR2 YNLKQL (reference sequence). The CDR3 length is 12 residues. CDR3 loop: CASSQQGAEQFF. The part of the CDR3 DNA that was read is TGTGCCAGCAGCCAACAGGGGGCT.

This clone has a count of ten or more. The gene symbols are mouse symbols. The DNA ends 4 residues before the CDR3 does, and the rest of the CDR3 is filled in from the germline J gene. The rearrangement uses TRBV13-2 and TRBJ2-7; TRBD1 agrees at 7 bases. CDR1 and CDR2 from the germline V gene are NNHNN and SYGAGS (reference sequence). V dropped 3 bases and J dropped 0; count of bases not matched to a gene: 3. The CDR3 contains 14 residues. The DNA read from the CDR3 is TGTGCCAGCGGTGCCCGGGACAGCTCCTAT. Amino acid sequence: CASGARDSSY. The entire CDR3 sequence reads CASGARDSSYEQYF.

This clone is labeled as medium-sized (0.01 to 0.1%). Genes and germline come from the mouse. The CDR3 end lies 4 residues beyond the end of the read and is filled in from the germline J gene. The chain links TRBV19 to TRBJ2-1; D is unresolved. V shed 4 bases and J shed 3 bases, with 5 bases lying between them. This CDR3 has 12 residues. Germline V gene sequence: CDR1 FNHDT, CDR2 SITEND (reference sequence). CDR3 protein: CASSYSYAEQFF. CDR3 DNA, as far as it was read: TGTGCCAGCAGTTACAGCTATGCT.

This clone is medium-sized by share. Gene names follow the mouse nomenclature. Read data end 4 residues before the CDR3 end; the end is taken from the germline J gene. The chain has TRBV5 and TRBJ2-3; no clear D gene. The CDR3 contains 15 residues. Germline-derived CDR1 and CDR2 are LGHNA and YNLKQL (reference sequence). The V end lost 1 base, the J end lost 0 bases, and 8 bases lay between the germline ends. Incomplete CDR3 DNA: TGTGCCAGCAGCCAAGGTCCAGCTAGTGCAGAA. Protein sequence: CASSQGPASAE. The CDR3 as a whole reads CASSQGPASAETLYF.

This clone is medium-sized. Here the gene names and germline are mouse. The read finishes 4 residues shy of the CDR3 end, and the germline J gene is used to complete it. The chain recombines TRBV29 with TRBJ1-2; 7 nucleotides agree with TRBD1. V shed 6 bases and J 2 bases; nucleotides not matched to a gene: 9. CDR3 length: 15 amino acids. From germline, CDR1 is MSHET and CDR2 SYDVDS. CDR3: CASSLTGVVNSDYTF. Incomplete CDR3 DNA: TGTGCTAGCAGCCTAACAGGGGTGGTTAACTCC.

A note on this clone: Gene labels here are mouse ones. Read data end 4 residues before the CDR3 end; the end is taken from the germline J gene. This rearrangement joins TRBV4 to TRBJ2-1; 13 nucleotides align to TRBD2. Germline-derived CDR1 and CDR2 are LGHDT and YNNKQL (reference sequence). CDR3 length: 15 amino acids. The trim removed 5 bases at V and 5 bases at J, leaving 3 bases unmatched. The CDR3 DNA, read in part, is TGTGCCAGCAGCCCCGGGACTGGGGGGGATGCT. Its translation: CASSPGTGGDA. The complete CDR3 protein is CASSPGTGGDAEQFF.

This clone is classed as medium-sized (0.01 to 0.1%). Any gene name here is a mouse gene name. The read ends 4 residues before the CDR3 terminus; that terminus is restored from the germline J gene. The chain carries TRBV3 and TRBJ2-4; 14 bases map to TRBD2. V gave up 5 bases and J gave up 3 bases; unmatched junction bases: 10. Germline-derived CDR1 and CDR2 are SNHLY and FYNGKV (reference sequence). The CDR3 extends over 18 amino acids. The CDR3 DNA, read in part, is TGTGCCAGCAGCCTCCCGGGACTGGGGGGGCGCCGGCAAAAC. It translates to CASSLPGLGGRRQN. The whole CDR3 reads CASSLPGLGGRRQNTLYF. Filled out from reference TRBV3 and TRBJ2-4, the complete variable domain reads GPKVLQIPSHQIIDMGQMVTLNCDPVSNHLYFYWYKQILGQQMEFLVNFYNGKVMEKSKLFKDQFSVERPDGSYFTLKIQPTALEDSAVYFCASSLPGLGGRRQNTLYFGAGTRLSVL.

By proportion, this clone is medium-sized. Genes here carry mouse names. The read stops 4 residues short of the end of the CDR3; the missing end is completed from the germline J gene. The chain carries TRBV13-3 and TRBJ2-7, with TRBD1 matching over 7 bases. The CDR3 is 13 amino acids. Per the germline V gene, CDR1 is NNHDY and CDR2 is SYVADS. The chain's CDR3 is CASSSGTEYEQYF. CDR3 bases read: TGTGCCAGCAGCTCCGGGACAGAATAT.

This clone rates as medium-sized (0.01 to 0.1%). Genes here carry mouse names. The observed sequence ends 4 residues before the CDR3 terminus, with the missing tail filled in from the germline J gene. The V call is TRBV1, the J call TRBJ2-5; 7 nucleotides align to TRBD2. The CDR3 totals 15 residues. Germline V lookup: CDR1 NSQYPW, CDR2 LRSPGD (reference sequence). The DNA read from the CDR3 is TGCACCTGCAGTGCAGTGGGGGGAAGGAAAGAC. Translation: CTCSAVGGRKD. The full CDR3 is CTCSAVGGRKDTQYF.

This clone turned up a few times. Mouse gene names apply. From the germline J gene comes the end of the CDR3, since the read stops 4 residues before it. This chain links TRBV14 with TRBJ1-1; possibly TRBD1 for D (6 bases). V gave up 2 bases and J gave up 4 bases, with 12 bases separating them. The CDR3 is made up of 14 amino acids. Germline V CDR1 and CDR2: SGHDT, FRDEAV. CDR3: CASSFGTKTTEVFF. The sequenced part of the CDR3 DNA is TGTGCCAGCAGTTTTGGGACAAAAACCACA.

This clone was counted ten times or more. The gene symbols are mouse symbols. The read ends 4 residues early relative to the CDR3; the germline J gene fills the gap. The chain recombines TRBV31 with TRBJ1-1; D is unclear. Germline loops: CDR1 GKSSPN, CDR2 SITVG. V lost 0 bases to trimming and J lost 0 bases, with 5 bases between them. CDR3 length: 13 residues. CDR3 sequence: CAWSLQSNTEVFF. The DNA read from the CDR3 is TGTGCCTGGAGTCTACAGTCAAACACA. Drawing the rest from reference TRBV31 and TRBJ1-1, the complete variable domain is AQTIHQWPVAEIKAVGSPLSLGCTIKGKSSPNLYWYWQATGGTLQQLFYSITVGQVESVVQLNLSASRPKDDQFILSTEKLLLSHSGFYLCAWSLQSNTEVFFGKGTRLTVV.

This clone was counted many times. The listed genes are named as in mouse. The read gets to within 4 residues of the CDR3 end, and the germline J gene fills in the rest. The gene calls are TRBV13-3 and TRBJ2-7, with 9 bases that match TRBD2. Per germline, CDR1 NNHDY and CDR2 SYVADS. CDR3 size: 14 residues. The covered CDR3 bases are TGTGCCAGCAGCCACTGGGGGGCCCTATAT. Encoded protein: CASSHWGALY. The full CDR3 sequence reads CASSHWGALYEQYF.